A single sample gave rise to the 8 T cell receptor beta chains below, sequenced in a study of blood T cell repertoires in COVID-19. The method was immunoSEQ multiplex PCR; TCRdb's version includes in-frame clones alone and lacks a portion of them. The table includes fewer than 120,000 clones, more than 75% detected once. The sequencing sample was made of peripheral blood. Receptor source: a woman aged 45-60 years with acute or convalescent COVID-19.

This chain connects TRBV6-5 to TRBJ2-7; D remains ambiguous. The germline V gene has CDR1 MNHEY and CDR2 SVGAGI. There are 14 residues in the CDR3. The V end lost 0 bases, the J end lost 2 bases, and 8 bases lay between the germline ends. The CDR3 DNA is TGTGCCAGCAGTTACTCGAGGCTTACCTACGAGCAGTACTTC. Residues: CASSYSRLTYEQYF.

The J gene is TRBJ2-7, the V gene TRBV4-1; 11 positions agree with TRBD1. Looked up from germline, CDR1 is MGHRA and CDR2 is YSYEKL. The CDR3 has 17 amino acids. Unmatched junction bases numbered 8, after V lost 1 base and J lost 3 bases. CDR3 coding DNA: TGCGCCAGCAGCCAAGGCCGGGACAGGGGGTTTCTCTACGAGCAGTACTTC. This translates into CASSQGRDRGFLYEQYF.

The chain has TRBV5-6 and TRBJ1-1, with no clear D. The germline V gene encodes CDR1 SGHDT and CDR2 YYEEEE. V lost 2 bases, J lost 4 bases, and 15 bases lay in between. The CDR3 has 15 amino acids. In DNA, the CDR3 is TGTGCCAGCAGCTTTTTTGCTGGAGGGCGCACTGAAGCTTTCTTT. Protein sequence: CASSFFAGGRTEAFF.

The chain links TRBV7-2 to TRBJ1-1; 7 bases agree with TRBD1. The V gene end was trimmed by 5 bases and the J gene end by 1 base; junction bases not matched to a gene: 7. The CDR3 has 15 residues. Germline V gives CDR1 SGHTA, CDR2 FQGNSA. The CDR3 nucleotides are TGTGCCAGCAGCGCTGAGGGGGCAAGGAACACTGAAGCTTTCTTT. Translated, it gives CASSAEGARNTEAFF. Filled out from reference TRBV7-2 and TRBJ1-1, the complete variable domain reads GAGVSQSPSNKVTEKGKDVELRCDPISGHTALYWYRQSLGQGLEFLIYFQGNSAPDKSGLPSDRFSAERTGGSVSTLTIQRTQQEDSAVYLCASSAEGARNTEAFFGQGTRLTVV.

This clone was observed once. This chain connects TRBV15 to TRBJ1-4, with no clear D. The CDR3 consists of 13 residues. The V gene's germline CDR1 is LNHNV and CDR2 YYDKDF (reference sequence). V was shortened by 8 bases and J by 1 base, with 8 bases between the two germline ends. The CDR3 DNA reads as TGTGCCACCTCTCGTAGAACTAATGAAAAACTGTTTTTT. Translation gives CATSRRTNEKLFF.

This sequence joins TRBV7-2 and TRBJ1-4; maybe TRBD1 (5 bases). The germline V and J ends were trimmed by 3 bases and 8 bases, with 13 bases remaining between them. Germline V gene sequence: CDR1 SGHTA, CDR2 FQGNSA. The CDR3 is made up of 14 amino acids. In DNA form, the CDR3 reads TGTGCCAGCAGCTTCGGGGGTTGGGACGAAAAACTGTTTTTT. This sequence encodes CASSFGGWDEKLFF.

CDR3 sequence reads: CASSLRLSGYTF. CDR3 coding DNA: TGTGCCAGCAGCTTGAGGTTGAGCGGCTACACCTTC. The chain employs TRBV13 and TRBJ1-2; D not resolved. Between the trimmed V and J ends, which lost 3 bases and 8 bases, there was a span of 10 bases. There are 12 residues in the CDR3. Germline V gives CDR1 PRHDT, CDR2 FYEKMQ (reference sequence).

The gene calls are TRBV28 and TRBJ1-2; 7 bases align to TRBD1. The CDR3 has 13 residues. V trimming: 5 bases; J trimming: 7 bases; junction bases outside the gene matches: 7. The germline CDR1 and CDR2 sequences are MDHEN and SYDVKM. The chain's CDR3 is CASSVQGKGGYTF. The CDR3 DNA reads TGTGCCAGCAGTGTACAGGGGAAAGGTGGCTACACCTTC.